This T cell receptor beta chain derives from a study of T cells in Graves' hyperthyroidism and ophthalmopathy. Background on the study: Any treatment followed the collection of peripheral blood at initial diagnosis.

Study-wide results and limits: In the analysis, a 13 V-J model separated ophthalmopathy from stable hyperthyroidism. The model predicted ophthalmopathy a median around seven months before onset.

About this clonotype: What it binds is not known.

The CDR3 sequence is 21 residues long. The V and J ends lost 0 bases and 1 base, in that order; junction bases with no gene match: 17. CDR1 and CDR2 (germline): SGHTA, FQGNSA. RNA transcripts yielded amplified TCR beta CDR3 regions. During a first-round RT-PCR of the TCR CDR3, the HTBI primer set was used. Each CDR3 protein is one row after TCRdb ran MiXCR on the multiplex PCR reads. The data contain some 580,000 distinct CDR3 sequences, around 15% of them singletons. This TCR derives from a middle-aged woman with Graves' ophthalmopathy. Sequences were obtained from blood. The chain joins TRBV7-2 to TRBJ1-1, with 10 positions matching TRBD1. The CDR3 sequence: CASSLARGNGQGVWWNTEAFF. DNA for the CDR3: TGTGCCAGCAGCTTAGCGCGGGGTAACGGACAGGGGGTTTGGTGGAACACTGAAGCTTTCTTT.